The 32 T cell receptor beta chains below come from one sample, sequenced in a study of blood T cell repertoires in COVID-19 (TCRdb year 2020). The library was generated by the immunoSEQ multiplex PCR assay. TCRdb stores this immuneACCESS table with in-frame sequences only. Part of the clones is absent; in the studies checked, under half of the shortfall reflects unresolved V genes, and no reason is known for the rest. This sample has 250,000 to 300,000 clones in its table, and roughly 83% of those were observed once. Over 4.5% of the sample belongs to the ten largest clones. The source material was peripheral blood. These receptors were collected from a man aged 55 to 70 who had recovered from COVID-19.

This rearrangement joins TRBV11-2 to TRBJ2-7; tentative D call: TRBD2 (6 bases). Germline values: CDR1 SGHAT, CDR2 FQNNGV. V dropped 5 bases and J dropped 2 bases, with 16 bases sitting between them. This CDR3 has 15 residues. The CDR3 DNA reads as TGTGCCAGCAGCCGACAGCCCGGGGGAACCTACGAGCAGTACTTC. This codes for CASSRQPGGTYEQYF.

This clone was seen more than once but under ten times. The rearrangement uses TRBV11-2 and TRBJ1-1; 7 bases are a match to TRBD1. This CDR3 has 15 amino acids. Trimming at V came to 5 bases and at J to 1 base, leaving 7 bases not matched to a gene. Germline lookup yields CDR1 SGHAT and CDR2 FQNNGV. CDR3 sequence reads: CASSLGTARNTEAFF. For the CDR3, the DNA is TGTGCCAGCAGCCTCGGGACAGCTCGGAACACTGAAGCTTTCTTT.

This chain's CDR3 is CASSDHGDRAHQPQHF. CDR3 bases: TGTGCCAGCAGCGACCACGGGGACAGAGCCCATCAGCCCCAGCATTTT. This chain uses TRBV28 with TRBJ1-5; 7 nucleotides align to TRBD1. This CDR3 is built from 16 residues. Germline V CDR1 and CDR2: MDHEN, SYDVKM. V lost 6 bases and J lost 5; bases outside the gene matches: 13.

The chain recombines TRBV28 with TRBJ1-1; a possible D gene is TRBD1 (6 bases). V lost 6 bases and J lost 5, with 19 bases in between. The germline gives CDR1 MDHEN, CDR2 SYDVKM. This CDR3 spans 15 amino acids. CDR3 sequence: CASRALGGARTEAFF. The DNA of the CDR3 is TGTGCCAGCAGGGCCCTTGGGGGCGCAAGGACTGAAGCTTTCTTT.

This chain uses TRBV5-6 with TRBJ2-3, with D unresolved. CDR1 and CDR2 (germline): SGHDT, YYEEEE. Trimming took 1 base from V and 4 from J, leaving 13 bases between them. There are 15 residues in the CDR3. The CDR3 DNA reads as TGTGCCAGCAGCTTGTCACTACTCAGACCAGATACGCAGTATTTT. Amino acids: CASSLSLLRPDTQYF.

This clone was counted only a few times. The V gene is TRBV19, the J gene TRBJ1-6; D may be TRBD1 (6 bases). Per the germline V gene, CDR1 is LNHDA and CDR2 is SQIVND (reference sequence). CDR3 length equals 13 residues. V lost 10 bases and J lost 7, with 14 bases in between. CDR3 in amino acids: CATRSTGNSPLHF. CDR3 nucleotides: TGTGCCACCAGATCCACAGGGAATTCACCCCTCCACTTT.

This chain joins TRBV4-1 and TRBJ2-3; D is possibly TRBD1 (6 bases). Germline V gives CDR1 MGHRA, CDR2 YSYEKL. The CDR3 has 13 residues. The V gene lost 4 bases and the J gene lost 4 bases, with 9 bases spanning the gap. The CDR3 sequence is CASSLQGSDTQYF. Written as DNA, the CDR3 is TGCGCCAGCAGCCTACAGGGATCAGATACGCAGTATTTT.

The chain joins TRBV6-1 to TRBJ2-7; 10 nucleotides match TRBD1. The junction had 4 bases not matched to a gene; V was cut back by 3 bases and J by 2 bases. Germline values: CDR1 MNHNS, CDR2 SASEGT. This CDR3 comprises 15 residues. CDR3 sequence: CASSDEGQGAYEQYF. The CDR3 DNA follows: TGTGCCAGCAGTGACGAAGGACAGGGGGCCTACGAGCAGTACTTC.

V is TRBV29-1 and J is TRBJ2-7; no clear D gene. The CDR3 is 11 amino acids. Germline V gene data show CDR1 as SQVTM and CDR2 as ANQGSEA. Trimming pared 4 bases from V and 4 bases from J, leaving 8 bases between. The DNA of the CDR3 is TGCAGCGTTGTGAGTGGTTACGAGCAGTACTTC. Protein sequence: CSVVSGYEQYF.

This clone came up once. CDR3 in DNA: TGTGCCAGCACCCTTGGGGGGTCCGGGGAGCTGTTTTTT. Translating gives CASTLGGSGELFF. The genes are TRBV12-3 or TRBV12-4 and TRBJ2-2; D may be TRBD2 (6 bases). Trimming removed 7 bases from V and 6 bases from J, with 12 bases in between. This CDR3 region has 13 residues.

The V and J genes are TRBV2 and TRBJ2-5, with D possibly TRBD1 on 5 matching bases. The V end lost 6 bases, the J end lost 1 base, and 12 bases lay between the germline ends. The CDR3 is 14 amino acids. Germline CDR1 SNHLY, CDR2 FYNNEI. This CDR3 is CASRTALFQETQYF. CDR3 nucleotides: TGTGCCAGCAGGACAGCCCTATTCCAAGAGACCCAGTACTTC.

J is TRBJ2-7 and V is TRBV27, with 10 bases matching TRBD1. The CDR3 extends over 16 amino acids. Germline V CDR1 and CDR2: MNHEY, SMNVEV (reference sequence). The trim removed 3 bases at V and 2 bases at J, leaving 7 bases unmatched. The CDR3 DNA sequence: TGTGCCAGCAGTTTTCAAGCGGGACAGGGGCCCTACGAGCAGTACTTC. Translated: CASSFQAGQGPYEQYF.

The chain couples TRBV20-1 to TRBJ2-1; D is unresolved. The V and J ends lost 0 bases and 7 bases respectively, with 4 bases between them. CDR1 is DFQATT, CDR2 SNEGSKA, per germline (reference sequence). The CDR3 is 11 residues long. This CDR3 is CSARDRNEQFF. The CDR3 DNA reads as TGCAGTGCTAGAGATCGGAATGAGCAGTTCTTC.

This clone has only a few counts. The chain employs TRBV19 and TRBJ1-6; 11 bases fit TRBD1. J lost 10 bases, V lost 5 bases, and 7 bases had no gene match. The germline V gene encodes CDR1 LNHDA and CDR2 SQIVND (reference sequence). The CDR3 extends over 15 amino acids. The CDR3 spells CASSDRTGGRSPLHF. The CDR3 DNA sequence: TGTGCCAGTAGTGACCGGACAGGGGGCCGATCACCCCTCCACTTT.

This chain connects TRBV5-1 to TRBJ2-7; 10 bases match TRBD1. CDR1 SGHRS and CDR2 YFSETQ come from the germline V gene. The CDR3 loop spans 14 amino acids. V dropped 5 bases and J dropped 2; count of bases not matched to a gene: 4. The CDR3 DNA reads TGCGCCAGCAGGGGACAGGGGATTACCTACGAGCAGTACTTC. Its translation is CASRGQGITYEQYF.

This clone appeared a few times. In the same sample, other DNA sequences code for this CDR3. V gene TRBV28 combines with J gene TRBJ2-7, with D tentatively TRBD2 (6 bases). CDR3 size: 12 residues. The ends were cut back, 4 bases at V and 6 bases at J, with 10 bases in the middle. Germline-derived CDR1 and CDR2 are MDHEN and SYDVKM. CDR3 bases: TGTGCCAGCAGTTCCGGGACTGGCGAGCAGTACTTC. This codes for CASSSGTGEQYF. The full variable domain, rest sourced from reference TRBV28 and TRBJ2-7, is DVKVTQSSRYLVKRTGEKVFLECVQDMDHENMFWYRQDPGLGLRLIYFSYDVKMKEKGDIPEGYSVSREKKERFSLILESASTNQTSMYLCASSSGTGEQYFGPGTRLTVT.

About this clone: The same CDR3 is also encoded by other DNA sequences in this sample. This chain connects TRBV5-1 to TRBJ1-1, with D unclear. The length of the CDR3 is 14 residues. Trimming cost V 2 bases and J 1 base, with 9 bases left between them. Germline V gives CDR1 SGHRS, CDR2 YFSETQ. This CDR3 is CASSLVSGNTEAFF. CDR3 nucleotides: TGCGCCAGCAGCTTAGTGTCGGGGAACACTGAAGCTTTCTTT.

V gene TRBV2 combines with J gene TRBJ2-3, with TRBD1 matching 7 bases. CDR3 length: 16 residues. Unmatched junction bases numbered 9, after V lost 5 bases and J lost 1 base. CDR1 is SNHLY, CDR2 FYNNEI, per germline. The CDR3 DNA is TGTGCCAGCAGTAGACAGGGCCTAGGGGGCACAGATACGCAGTATTTT. It codes for CASSRQGLGGTDTQYF.

DNA for the CDR3: TGTGCCAGCAGCCTAACTAGCGGGGGGGCCACCGGGGAGCTGTTTTTT. Residues: CASSLTSGGATGELFF. The chain links TRBV5-4 to TRBJ2-2, with 13 positions matching TRBD2. Trimming took 4 bases from V and 4 from J; bases not matched to a gene: 4. Germline assignment: CDR1 SGHNT and CDR2 YYREEE (reference sequence). CDR3 length equals 16 residues.

The chain couples TRBV11-2 to TRBJ2-7; D not certain. Trimming shortened V by 2 bases and J by 0 bases, and 11 bases separated the two germline ends. The CDR3 has 15 amino acids. The germline V gene has CDR1 SGHAT and CDR2 FQNNGV. The CDR3 loop reads CASSLSQVSSYEQYF. For the CDR3, the DNA is TGTGCCAGCAGCTTATCTCAGGTCAGCTCCTACGAGCAGTACTTC.

The chain uses TRBV29-1 and TRBJ1-4; 10 nucleotides line up with TRBD1. The CDR3 has 16 residues. The V gene end was trimmed by 5 bases and the J gene end by 0 bases; junction bases not matched to a gene: 6. Per germline, CDR1 SQVTM and CDR2 ANQGSEA. CDR3 sequence (DNA): TGCAGCGTTTATGGACAGGGGGATGCAACTAATGAAAAACTGTTTTTT. Translating it yields CSVYGQGDATNEKLFF.

V gene TRBV5-1 combines with J gene TRBJ1-3; no clear D. Trimming took 2 bases from V and 0 from J, leaving 9 bases between them. This CDR3 has 15 residues. The germline CDR1 and CDR2 sequences are SGHRS and YFSETQ. The CDR3 reads CASSLYESSGNTIYF. DNA for the CDR3: TGCGCCAGCAGCTTATACGAGAGCTCTGGAAACACCATATATTTT.

This chain links TRBV5-4 with TRBJ2-7, with TRBD1 identical over 11 bases. The CDR3 runs to 14 residues. Germline V gives CDR1 SGHNT, CDR2 YYREEE (reference sequence). J lost 6 bases, V lost 2 bases, and 4 bases had no gene match. The chain's CDR3 is CASSFRDRGAEQYF. As DNA, the CDR3 is TGTGCCAGCAGCTTCCGGGACAGGGGGGCCGAGCAGTACTTC.

The chain employs TRBV4-1 and TRBJ2-1, with 9 bases identical to TRBD2. V trimming: 1 base; J trimming: 5 bases; junction bases outside the gene matches: 12. Germline CDR1 and CDR2: MGHRA and YSYEKL. The CDR3 sequence is 18 residues long. CDR3 in amino acids: CASSQGGDIAGADNEQFF. The CDR3 DNA is TGCGCCAGCAGCCAAGGGGGGGATATAGCGGGAGCAGACAATGAGCAGTTCTTC.

The CDR3 region is CATSRNTGDTQYF. The CDR3 DNA follows: TGTGCCACCAGCCGTAATACTGGAGATACGCAGTATTTT. The rearrangement links TRBV15 to TRBJ2-3; D is ambiguous. V was cut by 5 bases and J by 5 bases, with 11 bases left in between. The germline CDR1 and CDR2 sequences are LNHNV and YYDKDF (reference sequence). The CDR3 runs 13 residues.

This sequence joins TRBV19 and TRBJ1-5, with a possible D match to TRBD1 (5 bases). The CDR3 loop spans 14 amino acids. Germline CDR1 and CDR2: LNHDA and SQIVND (reference sequence). V gave up 7 bases and J gave up 4 bases, with 14 bases separating them. This chain's CDR3 is CASKQQGGNQPQHF. CDR3 coding DNA: TGTGCCAGTAAGCAGCAGGGCGGAAATCAGCCCCAGCATTTT.

The chain has TRBV15 and TRBJ1-2; possibly TRBD1 for D (6 bases). Trimming shortened V by 0 bases and J by 8 bases, and 16 bases separated the two germline ends. The CDR3 spans 15 residues. CDR1 is LNHNV and CDR2 is YYDKDF in the germline V gene (reference sequence). In DNA, the CDR3 is TGTGCCACCAGCAGAGATCGAAGGACAGCTCGAGGCTACACCTTC. This translates into CATSRDRRTARGYTF.

The chain combines TRBV4-1 with TRBJ1-6, with D uncertain. Germline lookup yields CDR1 MGHRA and CDR2 YSYEKL. The germline V and J ends were trimmed by 0 bases and 5 bases, with 17 bases remaining between them. This CDR3 has 18 residues. In nucleotides, the CDR3 is TGCGCCAGCAGCCAAGATTGGTCGGAGCTCACGCATAATTCACCCCTCCACTTT. Its protein is CASSQDWSELTHNSPLHF.

The rearrangement links TRBV7-9 to TRBJ2-3; 7 positions agree with TRBD2. V dropped 4 bases and J dropped 0; count of bases not matched to a gene: 4. The CDR3 length is 15 residues. Germline-derived CDR1 and CDR2 are SEHNR and FQNEAQ (reference sequence). The CDR3, as DNA: TGTGCCAGCAGCTCTGGCGGGGGTAGCACAGATACGCAGTATTTT. As protein: CASSSGGGSTDTQYF.

This chain connects TRBV3-1 (or the pseudogene TRBV3-2) to TRBJ1-2; D gene uncertain. The ends were cut back, 4 bases at V and 2 bases at J, with 14 bases in the middle. This CDR3 contains 15 residues. Germline CDR1 and CDR2: LGHDT and YNNKEL (reference sequence). The CDR3 nucleotides are TGTGCCAGCAGCCCCACGTCCTTGGCAAACTATGGCTACACCTTC. Protein sequence: CASSPTSLANYGYTF.

V is TRBV27 and J is TRBJ1-6; TRBD1 matches 9 bases. The germline V gene encodes CDR1 MNHEY and CDR2 SMNVEV (reference sequence). Losses at the gene ends were 7 bases for V and 4 bases for J; bases not matched to a gene: 5. CDR3 length: 15 residues. The CDR3, as DNA: TGTGCCAGCACTTGGACAGGGGCGTATAATTCACCCCTCCACTTT. Its translation: CASTWTGAYNSPLHF.

The chain has TRBV29-1 and TRBJ1-1, with D possibly matching TRBD1 (5 bases). The CDR3 is 19 amino acids. Germline assignment: CDR1 SQVTM and CDR2 ANQGSEA. The germline V and J ends were trimmed by 5 bases and 0 bases, with 28 bases remaining between them. Here the CDR3 reads CSVLTFGHFLRPMNTEAFF. CDR3 in DNA: TGCAGCGTTCTTACCTTTGGACACTTCCTCCGGCCCATGAACACTGAAGCTTTCTTT.